Below are 14 T cell receptor beta chains sequenced from a single sample in a study of Graves' ophthalmopathy and Graves' hyperthyroidism. Amplification of TCR beta CDR3 regions used RNA transcripts. HTBI primers served in a first-round RT-PCR, which a second-round multiplex PCR followed. Each CDR3 protein gets one entry after TCRdb re-called the multiplex PCR reads with MiXCR. The repertoire has over a million distinct CDR3 sequences, roughly two fifths of them found once; the top ten carry over 8.5%. The material sequenced was peripheral blood or thyroid tissue (not recorded which). The receptor set was obtained from an adult man with Graves' hyperthyroidism.

To note about this clonotype: Since a much larger clone is just one base distant, this may be a read error. The chain joins TRBV6-5 to TRBJ1-1; D gene ambiguous. Germline CDR1 reads MNHEY; CDR2 reads SVGAGI. This CDR3 comprises 14 residues. Trimming stripped 5 bases from V and 2 bases from J, with 12 bases between. CDR3 residues: CASSHILSNTEAFF. DNA for the CDR3: TGTGCCAGCAGTCACATCCTGTCTAACACTGAAGCTTTCTTT.

Ten or more counts support this clonotype. The chain is built from TRBV7-2 and TRBJ2-7; TRBD1 matches at 9 bases. This CDR3 spans 16 amino acids. J gave up 1 base and V 1 base, and 5 bases lay outside the gene matches. Germline CDR1 is SGHTA and CDR2 is FQGNSA. The CDR3 spells CASSLGAGTGSYEQYF. CDR3 DNA: TGTGCCAGCAGCTTAGGAGCCGGGACAGGGTCCTACGAGCAGTACTTC.

In its sample, this clonotype was seen once. The rearrangement uses TRBV11-2 and TRBJ2-2; weak D call: TRBD1 (6 bases). CDR3 length: 16 amino acids. CDR1 and CDR2 (germline): SGHAT, FQNNGV. The ends were cut back, 0 bases at V and 0 bases at J, with 8 bases in the middle. The CDR3 region has the DNA TGTGCCAGCAGCTTAGAGGGGGCAGCGAACACCGGGGAGCTGTTTTTT. Translated: CASSLEGAANTGELFF.

This clonotype was counted many times. The chain has TRBV29-1 and TRBJ1-3; D is unclear. CDR3 length: 15 residues. The germline V gene has CDR1 SQVTM and CDR2 ANQGSEA. Between the trimmed V and J ends, which lost 0 bases and 4 bases, there was a span of 13 bases. The CDR3 DNA reads TGCAGCGTTGAAGATTCGACTAAAGGAGGAAACACCATATATTTT. Encoded protein: CSVEDSTKGGNTIYF.

This clonotype was seen only a few times. The chain recombines TRBV7-9 with TRBJ1-1; D is uncertain. The CDR3 length is 16 residues. The V end was cut by 0 bases, the J end by 6 bases, with 17 bases between. Germline-derived CDR1 and CDR2 are SEHNR and FQNEAQ (reference sequence). The CDR3 spells CASSLAKGDGISEAFF. CDR3 nucleotide sequence: TGTGCCAGCAGCTTAGCGAAAGGAGACGGCATTTCTGAAGCTTTCTTT.

The rearrangement joins TRBV6-5 to TRBJ1-5, with 8 bases matching TRBD1. The CDR3 sequence is 14 residues long. CDR1 is MNHEY and CDR2 is SVGAGI in the germline V gene. After removal of 1 base from V and 5 bases from J, the junction contained 1 base not matched to a gene. The CDR3 DNA reads as TGTGCCAGCAGTTACTTACAGGGGGATCAGCCCCAGCATTTT. Translating gives CASSYLQGDQPQHF.

The CDR3 DNA reads as TGTGCCAGCACCCCGGATGTGGGGCTTAATTCACCCCTCCACTTT. This gives the protein CASTPDVGLNSPLHF. The chain recombines TRBV12-3 or TRBV12-4 with TRBJ1-6, with D possibly matching TRBD1 (5 bases). Trimming left V 7 bases short and J 6 bases short, with 16 bases between. The CDR3 consists of 15 residues.

The sample holds many counts of this clonotype. This chain connects TRBV4-2 to TRBJ2-7; D gene unclear. Trimming took off 3 bases at V and 5 bases at J, with 8 bases between the two ends. This CDR3 is 12 amino acids long. CDR1 and CDR2 (germline): LGHNA, YNFKEQ. This chain's CDR3 is CASSQGTDEQYF. In DNA form, the CDR3 reads TGTGCCAGCAGCCAGGGCACCGACGAGCAGTACTTC.

Here the CDR3 DNA reads TGTGCCAGCAGGTGGGGGAACACCGGGGGCGCTGTCTATGGCTACACCTTC. It codes for CASRWGNTGGAVYGYTF. This sequence joins TRBV13 and TRBJ1-2, with a tentative D call TRBD1 (6 bases). Trimming shortened V by 6 bases and J by 4 bases, and 24 bases separated the two germline ends. CDR3 length: 17 amino acids. Germline V gene lookup returns CDR1 PRHDT and CDR2 FYEKMQ (reference sequence).

V is TRBV25-1 and J is TRBJ2-2, with 14 bases matching TRBD2. Germline V gene sequence: CDR1 MGHDK, CDR2 SYGVNS. This CDR3 spans 17 amino acids. The ends lost 6 bases at V and 0 bases at J; junction bases unmatched: 3. The CDR3 DNA reads TGTGCCAGCAGGGGGACTAGCGGGAGAGCGAACACCGGGGAGCTGTTTTTT. Translating gives CASRGTSGRANTGELFF.

The rearrangement links TRBV28 to TRBJ1-1; 7 nucleotides line up with TRBD1. The length of the CDR3 is 19 residues. The V gene's germline CDR1 is MDHEN and CDR2 SYDVKM. Trimming took 5 bases from V and 0 from J; bases not matched to a gene: 18. CDR3 bases: TGTGCCAGCAGTCCACCCGCCCGGGACAGTGGGGGAATGAACACTGAAGCTTTCTTT. As protein: CASSPPARDSGGMNTEAFF.

This clonotype has more than one count but fewer than ten. This chain joins TRBV12-3 or TRBV12-4 and TRBJ2-7; D unresolved. Trimming removed 6 bases from V and 2 bases from J, with 11 bases in between. The CDR3 length is 13 residues. The CDR3 DNA reads TGTGCCAGCAGCTCTAACAGACCCTACGAGCAGTACTTC. Translation gives CASSSNRPYEQYF.

The rearrangement joins TRBV28 to TRBJ1-5; D not certain. Deletions cut 4 bases from V and 3 bases from J, with 7 bases between. The CDR3 has 13 residues. CDR1 and CDR2 from the germline V gene are MDHEN and SYDVKM. Here the CDR3 DNA reads TGTGCCAGCAGTTCCCAATACAATCAGCCCCAGCATTTT. It translates to CASSSQYNQPQHF. The whole variable domain, remainder taken from reference TRBV28 and TRBJ1-5, is DVKVTQSSRYLVKRTGEKVFLECVQDMDHENMFWYRQDPGLGLRLIYFSYDVKMKEKGDIPEGYSVSREKKERFSLILESASTNQTSMYLCASSSQYNQPQHFGDGTRLSIL.

V is TRBV7-9 and J is TRBJ1-6, with 7 nucleotides matching TRBD1. J was trimmed by 7 bases and V by 5 bases; bases with no gene match: 8. The CDR3 length is 15 residues. Per the germline V gene, CDR1 is SEHNR and CDR2 is FQNEAQ (reference sequence). CDR3: CASSGQGGRNSPLHF. CDR3 bases: TGTGCCAGCAGCGGCCAGGGGGGCAGGAATTCACCCCTCCACTTT.